This T cell receptor (beta chain) was sequenced in a study of preoperative IRX-2 immunotherapy in early breast cancer. The germline gives CDR1 SQVTM, CDR2 ANQGSEA. This CDR3 is 12 amino acids long. Deletions cut 7 bases from V and 1 base from J, with 9 bases between. Treatment denoted: preoperative locoregional IRX-2 cytokine immunotherapy. Patients received preoperative, locoregional IRX-2 cytokine immunotherapy in a phase Ib study. Profiled with immunoSEQ multiplex PCR; TCRdb holds only in-frame clones, not every one. Of roughly 40,000 clones in the sample, roughly 80% are singletons; the top ten hold about 1%. This clone was recorded once.

The V gene is TRBV29-1, the J gene TRBJ2-3; TRBD2 is a possible D gene (6 bases). The receptor's source is a human donor with breast cancer. The sequencing here drew on tumor tissue, taken after IRX-2 immunotherapy. Here the CDR3 DNA reads TGCAGCGGAAAGCGGGGCACAGATACGCAGTATTTT. This gives the protein CSGKRGTDTQYF.